This TCR beta chain was found in a study of cytomegalovirus exposure and HLA in healthy donors (dated by TCRdb to about 2017). Looking at the study overall: An earlier analysis of about 560 of the donors reported approximately 280 Gb of sequence data and some 110 million unique TCR beta sequences obtained from approximately 180 million T cells. In addition to the first cohort of 500 to 850 subjects, a separate validation cohort of over 90 different subjects was used. The study aimed to test whether signatures of past pathogen exposure could be identified by cataloging public T cell receptors. Donor age, sex, ethnicity and CMV serostatus were compiled together with the repertoire data. An early release that covered fewer than 800 HLA-typed donors contained about 290 gigabases of sequencing data and 85 million to 100 million unique TCR sequences. HLA typing included class I and class II loci at four-digit resolution. In a later genetic analysis, genome-wide SNP genotypes for about 55% of the roughly 670 donors were used, and that subset was treated as a discovery cohort. To decide whether each TCR beta V gene segment behaved as functional or pseudogenic, an earlier analysis of approximately 590 of the donors relied on high-throughput TCR beta sequencing. Rather than using new phenotypic data, the later analysis identified candidate immune exposures from TCR beta sequences and from how often those sequences occurred across donors. A handful of DR-DQ haplotypes were treated as single units for association and clustering because of strong linkage in the cohort. Every discovery cohort repertoire had been produced on one sequencing platform. Among the roughly 410 genotyped donors, about 85% belonged to the genetic ancestry cluster associated with self-reported Caucasian donors. The study combined high-throughput TCR immunosequencing, statistical association of individual TCRs with disease status, and machine learning to predict cytomegalovirus infection status. Typing coverage differed by locus: A, B, C, DRB1 and DQB1 were typed in roughly 620-630 donors, DQA1 in roughly 500, DPA1 in around 600, and DPB1 in 400 to 480. Using immunosequencing, the study profiled T cell repertoires from roughly 650 subjects and related those repertoires to cytomegalovirus serostatus. To study patterns of TCR occurrence, a later analysis re-analyzed previously published TCR beta repertoires from 700 or so donors and added high-resolution HLA genotyping. Among 300 to 450 genotyped donors of the cohort, an average of approximately 230,000 unique TCR beta nucleotide sequences were sequenced per donor, around 20% of them non-productive. The investigation overall reported the following: While some public TCRs were present in many individuals, most TCR sequences turned up only very rarely across donors. A cluster of highly shared sequence variants was judged likely to represent a technical artifact of the sequencing pipeline. A further reported finding was that TCR beta sequences accurately predicted the HLA-A and HLA-B alleles for most subjects in the first cohort. Because counts were too low, under 20 rarely observed V segments, including chromosome 9 orphons, were left out of the earlier analysis of approximately 500 of the donors. The presence/absence analyses assumed that sequencing depth was roughly uniform across donors, and that assumption may not be true. A later genetic analysis associated a missense DCLRE1C variant with V-gene and J-gene trimming of TCR beta chains, and an independent cohort replicated the association. In this cohort, only TCR beta chains were sequenced, and detectable features were limited by the absence of alpha or paired-chain data. In an earlier analysis of approximately 590 of the donors, most TCR beta V segments appeared in productive rearrangements about 90% or about 30% of the time, broadly matching IMGT annotations. A later analysis associated 15,000 to 20,000 TCR beta sequences with specific HLA alleles at a false discovery rate of 0.05. Linkage disequilibrium might explain the correlated functional status among segregating V segments, but an unknown experimental factor could not be excluded. Because some donors lacked HLA typing at each locus, the association tests relied only on the typed subset. Because the 87-base-pair reads could not distinguish some IMGT-functional V segments, including TRBV6-2 and TRBV6-3, those segments were excluded. In a later genetic analysis, fewer N-insertions in productive TCRs were reported among donors in an Asian-associated ancestry cluster than the roughly 700-donor mean. A few of the identified cytomegalovirus-associated TCR beta chains were confirmed in vitro to be specific for cytomegalovirus antigens. In a later analysis, TCR association rates were found to vary across HLA loci, with the most associated TCRs seen for DRB1 alleles and the fewest for HLA-C alleles. The authors suggested that the approach could potentially be extended to other disease states and immunological phenotypes. When HLA alleles, especially DR and DQ, strongly co-occurred, TCR associations were difficult to assign to individual alleles. The classifier was reported to diagnose cytomegalovirus status with high specificity and sensitivity in both the original and validation cohorts. CMV serostatus was the only immune exposure information available for the cohort. In a later analysis, most CMV-associated TCR beta chains were found to appear HLA-restricted, with HLA associations seemingly driven largely by CMV exposure. In a later analysis, HLA-associated TCR beta chains showed more clonal expansion and lower generation probabilities than non-associated chains that were equally common. The study gave a list of more than 150 TCR beta chains associated with cytomegalovirus. A later analysis reported that several top co-occurrence clusters appeared linked to parvovirus B19, influenza, CMV and Epstein-Barr virus.

The library was made by the immunoSEQ multiplex PCR assay. For the multiplex PCR, a mixture combining 60 forward primers for TCR Vbeta segments and 13 reverse primers for TCR Jbeta segments was used. The CDR3 region of rearranged TCR beta genes was amplified from genomic DNA with a multiplex PCR assay. Amplified TCR beta libraries were sequenced as 87-base-pair reads on the Illumina HiSeq System. As for how the authors treated the data: A later analysis counted tens of millions of unique TCR beta chains across the approximately 700 repertoires, and 10 million to 11 million of these chains were shared by at least two donors. A nearest-neighbor algorithm error-corrected the raw reads and collapsed the reads into unique sequences, merging closely related sequences to remove PCR and sequencing errors. Alignment of CDR3 sequences to IMGT reference sequences was used to assign V, D and J gene segments. For a sequence to be retained, a match of at least six nucleotides was required to both a V gene segment and a J gene segment. A rearrangement was called productive if the CDR3 had no stop codons and remained in frame with V and J, and every other rearrangement was called non-productive. Following IMGT convention, CDR3 was defined as the stretch from the second conserved V-encoded cysteine up to the conserved J-encoded phenylalanine. The earlier analysis of 587 of the donors excluded sequences that lacked an unambiguous match to a single V gene segment. In an earlier analysis of around 600 of the donors, V segments were called functional above 56.7% productive rearrangements and were called segregating when the between-donor standard deviation exceeded 5%. A statistical classification framework was built for diagnosing cytomegalovirus status from the catalog of TCR beta chain sequences. V and J gene assignment, in a later analysis, came from comparing TCR nucleotide sequences with IMGT/GENE-DB human TR gene sequences. A later analysis assigned CDR3 sequences and most-parsimonious VDJ recombination scenarios with the TCRdist pipeline. A later analysis defined each TCR beta chain by its CDR3 amino acid sequence plus V-gene family, and excluded reads lacking a unique V-gene family. As a way to deal with suspected cross-contamination and a sequencing artifact, a later analysis dropped hundreds of nucleotide sequences that were highly shared and had low generation probability. A later analysis calculated a clonal expansion index for each public chain from normalized within-repertoire ranks of inferred template counts. Generation probabilities in a later analysis came from a VDJ recombination model fitted to out-of-frame rearrangements, and those results were checked against IGoR. Hypergeometric tests were used in a later analysis to score TCR-TCR, TCR-HLA and TCR-CMV co-occurrence, with a repertoire-size bias correction applied to the TCR pairs. In a later analysis, false discovery rates were estimated by permuting HLA or CMV assignments 20 times. In a later analysis, co-occurring TCRs were grouped with DBSCAN, and TCRdist sequence similarity was added when clustering was performed within HLA-allele-positive subsets. Repertoires with fewer than 30,000 or more than 120,000 public chains were left out of co-occurrence clustering, as were about five repertoires with anomalous nucleotide sharing. Not all clones reach the TCRdb copy of this immuneACCESS table, which keeps in-frame sequences only. Checked studies attribute under half of the gap to unresolved V genes and leave the rest unexplained. The V and J calls and clone size were taken over from that table, and D and trimming were inferred from the DNA. A total of under 200,000 clones appear in this sample, 80% to 85% of them only once. In total, the top ten clones hold approximately 6.3% of the sample.

In total, more than 500 healthy bone marrow donors made up the cohort. At the time of sampling, all cohort members were nominally healthy, though unrecorded immune exposures were likely present. The donor tested CMV seropositive and was one of the 289 seropositive cohort members. Every donor gave a peripheral blood sample, and the peripheral blood mononuclear cells from that sample were used for TCR beta sequencing. Genomic DNA was extracted from the blood cell samples with the Qiagen DNeasy Blood Extraction Kit. According to the germline V gene (reference sequence), CDR1 reads PRHDT and CDR2 reads FYEKMQ. Including cysteine and phenylalanine, the CDR3 has 18 amino acids. The retained sequence is limited to the CDR3, 54 bases, with the frame set at the first base. The germline V end is reduced by 3 bases and the J end by 6 bases; junction bases left unmatched: 16. A note on this clone: The target of this receptor is not known. One base away there is no much larger clone; base qualities are not given.

Recombination joined TRBV13 with TRBJ2-1, with 8 junctional bases fitting TRBD1. Sequenced: PBMCs. The receptor's source is a man between 40 and 49 years old in good health and CMV-seropositive. The CDR3 here reads CASSFFLKPGQVGNEQFF. DNA sequence: TGTGCCAGCAGCTTCTTCCTAAAACCGGGACAGGTCGGCAATGAGCAGTTCTTC.